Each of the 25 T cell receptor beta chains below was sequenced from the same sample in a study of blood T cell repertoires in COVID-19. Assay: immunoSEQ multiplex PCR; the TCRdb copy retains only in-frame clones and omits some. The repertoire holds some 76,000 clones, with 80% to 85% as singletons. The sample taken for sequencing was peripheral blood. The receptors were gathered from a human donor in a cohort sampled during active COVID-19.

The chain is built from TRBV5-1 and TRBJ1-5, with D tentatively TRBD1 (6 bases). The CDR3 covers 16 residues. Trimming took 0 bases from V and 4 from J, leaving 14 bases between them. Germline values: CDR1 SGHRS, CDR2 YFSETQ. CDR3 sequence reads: CASSLGGSQGNQPQHF. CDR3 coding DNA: TGCGCCAGCAGCTTGGGAGGCTCACAGGGAAATCAGCCCCAGCATTTT.

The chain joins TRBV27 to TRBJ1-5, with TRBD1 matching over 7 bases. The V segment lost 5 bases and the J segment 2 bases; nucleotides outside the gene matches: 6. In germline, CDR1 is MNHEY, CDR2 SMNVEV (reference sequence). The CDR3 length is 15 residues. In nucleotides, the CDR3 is TGTGCCAGCAGTCAAACAACAGGGGGCAATCAGCCCCAGCATTTT. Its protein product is CASSQTTGGNQPQHF.

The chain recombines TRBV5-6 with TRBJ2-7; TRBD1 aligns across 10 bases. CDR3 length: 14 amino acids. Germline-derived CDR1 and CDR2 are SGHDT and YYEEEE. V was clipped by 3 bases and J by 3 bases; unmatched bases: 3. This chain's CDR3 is CASSWRTGGYEQYF. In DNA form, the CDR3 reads TGTGCCAGCAGCTGGAGGACAGGGGGCTACGAGCAGTACTTC.

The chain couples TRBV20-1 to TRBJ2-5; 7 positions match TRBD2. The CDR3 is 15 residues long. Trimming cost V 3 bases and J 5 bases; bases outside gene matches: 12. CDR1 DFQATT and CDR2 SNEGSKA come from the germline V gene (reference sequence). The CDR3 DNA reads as TGCAGTGCTAGTGGAGCGGGGAATAATGAGGAGACCCAGTACTTC. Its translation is CSASGAGNNEETQYF.

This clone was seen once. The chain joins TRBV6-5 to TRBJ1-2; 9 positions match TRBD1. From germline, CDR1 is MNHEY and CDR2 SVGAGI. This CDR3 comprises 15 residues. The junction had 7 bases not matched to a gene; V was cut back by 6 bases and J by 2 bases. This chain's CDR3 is CASSAGTGTNYGYTF. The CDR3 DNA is TGTGCCAGCAGCGCCGGGACAGGGACGAACTATGGCTACACCTTC.

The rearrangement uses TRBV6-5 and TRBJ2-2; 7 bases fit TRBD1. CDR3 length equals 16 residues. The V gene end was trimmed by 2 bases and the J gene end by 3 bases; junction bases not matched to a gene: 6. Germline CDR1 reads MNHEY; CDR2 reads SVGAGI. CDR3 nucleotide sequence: TGTGCCAGCAGTTACGACAGGGCTAAGTACACCGGGGAGCTGTTTTTT. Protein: CASSYDRAKYTGELFF.

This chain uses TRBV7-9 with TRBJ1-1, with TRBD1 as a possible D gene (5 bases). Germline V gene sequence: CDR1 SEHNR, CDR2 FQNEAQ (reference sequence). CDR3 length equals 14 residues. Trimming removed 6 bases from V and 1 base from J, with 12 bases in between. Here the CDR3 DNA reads TGTGCCAGCAGTTATCAGGGTGGGAACACTGAAGCTTTCTTT. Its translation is CASSYQGGNTEAFF.

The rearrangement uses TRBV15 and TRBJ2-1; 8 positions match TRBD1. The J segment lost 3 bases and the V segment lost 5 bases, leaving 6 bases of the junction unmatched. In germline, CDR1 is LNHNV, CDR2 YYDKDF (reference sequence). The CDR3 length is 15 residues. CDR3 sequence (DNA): TGTGCCACCAGCTTCACAGGGGGTGTCTACAATGAGCAGTTCTTC. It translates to CATSFTGGVYNEQFF. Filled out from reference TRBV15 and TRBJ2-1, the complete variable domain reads DAMVIQNPRYQVTQFGKPVTLSCSQTLNHNVMYWYQQKSSQAPKLLFHYYDKDFNNEADTPDNFQSRRPNTSFCFLDIRSPGLGDTAMYLCATSFTGGVYNEQFFGPGTRLTVL.

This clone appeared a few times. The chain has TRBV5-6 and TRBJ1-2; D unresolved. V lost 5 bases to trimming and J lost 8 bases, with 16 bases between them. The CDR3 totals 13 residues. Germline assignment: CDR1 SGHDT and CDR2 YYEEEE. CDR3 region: CASSVGNHGGYTF. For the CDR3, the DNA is TGTGCCAGCAGTGTAGGAAACCACGGGGGCTACACCTTC.

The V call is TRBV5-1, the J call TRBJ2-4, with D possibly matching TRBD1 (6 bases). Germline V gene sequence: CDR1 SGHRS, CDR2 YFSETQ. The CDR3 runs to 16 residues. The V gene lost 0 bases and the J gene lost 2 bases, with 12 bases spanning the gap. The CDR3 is CASSLVPQGTKNIQYF. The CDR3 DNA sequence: TGCGCCAGCAGCTTGGTCCCACAGGGAACCAAAAACATTCAGTACTTC.

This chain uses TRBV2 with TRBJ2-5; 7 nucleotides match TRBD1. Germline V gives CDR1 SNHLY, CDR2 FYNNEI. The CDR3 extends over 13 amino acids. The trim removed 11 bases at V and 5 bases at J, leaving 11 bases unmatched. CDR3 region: CAGTTGIGETQYF. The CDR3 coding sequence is TGTGCCGGAACGACAGGGATTGGGGAGACCCAGTACTTC.

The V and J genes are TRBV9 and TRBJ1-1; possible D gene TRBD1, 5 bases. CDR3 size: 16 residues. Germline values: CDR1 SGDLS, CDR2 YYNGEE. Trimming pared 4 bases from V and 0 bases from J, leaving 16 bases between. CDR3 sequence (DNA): TGTGCCAGCAGCCCCAGAGCTAGGGGTATGAACACTGAAGCTTTCTTT. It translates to CASSPRARGMNTEAFF.

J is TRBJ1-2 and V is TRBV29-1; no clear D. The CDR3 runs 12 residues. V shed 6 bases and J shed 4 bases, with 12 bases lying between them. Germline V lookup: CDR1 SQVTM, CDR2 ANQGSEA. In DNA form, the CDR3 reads TGCAGCGTCTCCGAGAGGTTCTATGGCTACACCTTC. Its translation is CSVSERFYGYTF.

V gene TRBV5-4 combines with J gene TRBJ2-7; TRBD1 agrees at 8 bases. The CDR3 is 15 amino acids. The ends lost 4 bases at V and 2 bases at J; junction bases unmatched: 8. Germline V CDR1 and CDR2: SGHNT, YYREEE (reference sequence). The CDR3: CASSGGQGLAYEQYF. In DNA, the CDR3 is TGTGCCAGCAGCGGCGGACAGGGACTGGCCTACGAGCAGTACTTC.

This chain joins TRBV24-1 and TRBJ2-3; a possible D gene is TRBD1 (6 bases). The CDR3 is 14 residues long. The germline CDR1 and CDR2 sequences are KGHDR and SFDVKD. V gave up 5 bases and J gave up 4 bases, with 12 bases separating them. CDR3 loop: CATSAPQGADTQYF. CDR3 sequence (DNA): TGTGCCACCAGTGCCCCACAGGGAGCAGATACGCAGTATTTT.

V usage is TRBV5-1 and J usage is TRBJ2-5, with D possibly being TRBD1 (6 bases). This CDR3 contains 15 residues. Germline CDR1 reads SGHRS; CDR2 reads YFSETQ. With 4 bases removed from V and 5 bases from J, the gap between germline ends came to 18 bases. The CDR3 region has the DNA TGCGCCAGCAGCCCGGGACAAGCAGCGTGGGAGACCCAGTACTTC. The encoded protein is CASSPGQAAWETQYF.

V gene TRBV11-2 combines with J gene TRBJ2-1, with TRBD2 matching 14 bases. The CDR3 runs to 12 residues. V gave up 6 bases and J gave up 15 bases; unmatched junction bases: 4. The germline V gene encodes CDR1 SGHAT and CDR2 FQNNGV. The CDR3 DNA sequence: TGTGCCAGCAGTAGACTAGCGGGGGGGTTGTTCTTC. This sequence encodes CASSRLAGGLFF. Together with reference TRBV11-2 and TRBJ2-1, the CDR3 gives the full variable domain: EAGVAQSPRYKIIEKRQSVAFWCNPISGHATLYWYQQILGQGPKLLIQFQNNGVVDDSQLPKDRFSAERLKGVDSTLKIQPAKLEDSAVYLCASSRLAGGLFFGPGTRLTVL.

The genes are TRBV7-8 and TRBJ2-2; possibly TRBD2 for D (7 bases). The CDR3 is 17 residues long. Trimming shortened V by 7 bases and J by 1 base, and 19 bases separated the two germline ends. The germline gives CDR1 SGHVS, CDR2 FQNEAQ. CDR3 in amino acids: CASTPLRGGQNTGELFF. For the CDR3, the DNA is TGTGCCAGCACCCCGTTAAGGGGGGGGCAGAACACCGGGGAGCTGTTTTTT. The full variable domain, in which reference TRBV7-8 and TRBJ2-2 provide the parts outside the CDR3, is GAGVSQSPRYKVAKRGQDVALRCDPISGHVSLFWYQQALGQGPEFLTYFQNEAQLDKSGLPSDRFFAERPEGSVSTLKIQRTQQEDSAVYLCASTPLRGGQNTGELFFGEGSRLTVL.

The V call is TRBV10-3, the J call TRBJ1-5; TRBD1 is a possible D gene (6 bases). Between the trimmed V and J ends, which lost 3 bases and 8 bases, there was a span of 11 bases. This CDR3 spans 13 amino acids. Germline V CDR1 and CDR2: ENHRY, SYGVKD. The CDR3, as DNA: TGTGCCATCAGTGAATTCAGGGGTAAGCCCCAGCATTTT. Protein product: CAISEFRGKPQHF.

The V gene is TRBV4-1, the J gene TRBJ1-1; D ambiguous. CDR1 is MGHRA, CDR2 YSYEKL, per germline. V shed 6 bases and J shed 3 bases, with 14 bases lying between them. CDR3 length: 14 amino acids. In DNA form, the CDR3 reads TGCGCCAGCAGTCGGGGAGTTTTGGACACTGAAGCTTTCTTT. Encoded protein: CASSRGVLDTEAFF.

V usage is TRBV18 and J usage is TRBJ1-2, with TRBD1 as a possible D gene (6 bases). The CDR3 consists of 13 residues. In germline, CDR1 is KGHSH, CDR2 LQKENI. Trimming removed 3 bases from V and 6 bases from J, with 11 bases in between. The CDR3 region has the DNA TGTGCCAGCTCACCCAGGGGCGCGGATGGCTACACCTTC. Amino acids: CASSPRGADGYTF.

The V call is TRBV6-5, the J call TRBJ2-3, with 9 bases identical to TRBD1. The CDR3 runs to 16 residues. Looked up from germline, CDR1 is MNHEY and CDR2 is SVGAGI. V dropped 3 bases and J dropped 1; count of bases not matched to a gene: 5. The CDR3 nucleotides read TGTGCCAGCAGTTATACAGGGGGCCCTCGCACAGATACGCAGTATTTT. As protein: CASSYTGGPRTDTQYF.

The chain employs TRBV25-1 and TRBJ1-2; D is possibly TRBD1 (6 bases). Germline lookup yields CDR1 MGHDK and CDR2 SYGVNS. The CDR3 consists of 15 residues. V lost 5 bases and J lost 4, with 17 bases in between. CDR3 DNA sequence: TGTGCCAGCAGTCCTGGTGGGGGGGCGCCCTATGGCTACACCTTC. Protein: CASSPGGGAPYGYTF.

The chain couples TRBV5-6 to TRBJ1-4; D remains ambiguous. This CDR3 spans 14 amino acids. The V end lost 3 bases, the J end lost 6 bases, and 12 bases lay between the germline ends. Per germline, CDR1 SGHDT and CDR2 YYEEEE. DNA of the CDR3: TGTGCCAGCAGCTCCGGGATGAGGGATGAAAAACTGTTTTTT. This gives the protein CASSSGMRDEKLFF.

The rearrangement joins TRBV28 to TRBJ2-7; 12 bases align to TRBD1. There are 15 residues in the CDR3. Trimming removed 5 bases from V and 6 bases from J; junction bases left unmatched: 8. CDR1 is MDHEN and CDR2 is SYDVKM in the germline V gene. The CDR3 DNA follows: TGTGCCAGCAGTCCAGTGGGACAGGGGGCCGGCGAGCAGTACTTC. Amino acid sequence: CASSPVGQGAGEQYF. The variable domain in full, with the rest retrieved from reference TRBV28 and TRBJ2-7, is DVKVTQSSRYLVKRTGEKVFLECVQDMDHENMFWYRQDPGLGLRLIYFSYDVKMKEKGDIPEGYSVSREKKERFSLILESASTNQTSMYLCASSPVGQGAGEQYFGPGTRLTVT.